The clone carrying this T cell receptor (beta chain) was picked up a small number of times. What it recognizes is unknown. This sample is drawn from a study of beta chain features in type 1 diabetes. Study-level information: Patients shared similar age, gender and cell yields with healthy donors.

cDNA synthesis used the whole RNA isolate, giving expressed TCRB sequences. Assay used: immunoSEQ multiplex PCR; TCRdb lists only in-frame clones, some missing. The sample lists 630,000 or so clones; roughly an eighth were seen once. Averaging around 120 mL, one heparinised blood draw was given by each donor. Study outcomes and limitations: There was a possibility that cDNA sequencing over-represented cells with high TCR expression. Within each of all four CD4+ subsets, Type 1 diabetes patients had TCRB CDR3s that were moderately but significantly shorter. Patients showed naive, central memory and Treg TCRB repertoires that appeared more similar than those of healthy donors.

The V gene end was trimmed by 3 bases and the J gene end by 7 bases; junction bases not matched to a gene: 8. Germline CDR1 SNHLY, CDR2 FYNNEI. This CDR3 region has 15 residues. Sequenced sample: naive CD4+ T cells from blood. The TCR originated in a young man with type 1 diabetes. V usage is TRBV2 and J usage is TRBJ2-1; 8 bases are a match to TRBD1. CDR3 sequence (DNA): TGTGCCAGCAGTGATGGGCAGGGGGCTAGGAATGAGCAGTTCTTC. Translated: CASSDGQGARNEQFF.